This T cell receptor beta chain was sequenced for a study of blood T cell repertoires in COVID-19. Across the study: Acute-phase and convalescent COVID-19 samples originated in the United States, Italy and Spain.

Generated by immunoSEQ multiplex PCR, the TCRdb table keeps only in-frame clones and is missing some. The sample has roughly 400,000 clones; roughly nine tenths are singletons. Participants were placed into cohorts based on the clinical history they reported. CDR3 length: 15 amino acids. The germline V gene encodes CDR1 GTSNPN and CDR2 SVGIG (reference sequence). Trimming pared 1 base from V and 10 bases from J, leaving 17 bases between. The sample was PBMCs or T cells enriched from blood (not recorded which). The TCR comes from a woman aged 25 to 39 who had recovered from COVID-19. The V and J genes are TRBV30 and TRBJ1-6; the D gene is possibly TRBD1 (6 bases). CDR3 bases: TGTGCCTGGAGTGCCCGGGGGGGGCGCCGGTCACCCCTCCACTTT. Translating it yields CAWSARGGRRSPLHF. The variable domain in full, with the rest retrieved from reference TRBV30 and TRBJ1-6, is SQTIHQWPATLVQPVGSPLSLECTVEGTSNPNLYWYRQAAGRGLQLLFYSVGIGQISSEVPQNLSASRPQDRQFILSSKKLLLSDSGFYLCAWSARGGRRSPLHFGNGTRLTVT.